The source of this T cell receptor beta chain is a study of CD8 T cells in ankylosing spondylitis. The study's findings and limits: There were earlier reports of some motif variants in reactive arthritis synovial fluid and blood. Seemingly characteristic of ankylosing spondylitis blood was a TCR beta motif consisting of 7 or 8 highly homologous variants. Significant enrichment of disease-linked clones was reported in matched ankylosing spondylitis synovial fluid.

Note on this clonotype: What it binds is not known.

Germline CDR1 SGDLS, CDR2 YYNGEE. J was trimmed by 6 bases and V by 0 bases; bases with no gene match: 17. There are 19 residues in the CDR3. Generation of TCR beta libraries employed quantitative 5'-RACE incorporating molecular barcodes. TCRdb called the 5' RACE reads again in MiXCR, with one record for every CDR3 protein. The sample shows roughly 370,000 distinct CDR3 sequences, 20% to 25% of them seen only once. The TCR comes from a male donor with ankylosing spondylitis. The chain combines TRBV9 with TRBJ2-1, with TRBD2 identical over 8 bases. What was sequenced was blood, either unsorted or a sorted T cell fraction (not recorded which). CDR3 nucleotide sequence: TGTGCCAGCAGCGTAGGACTCGGCGGGAGGCGCCGGAAGTCCAATGAGCAGTTCTTC. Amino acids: CASSVGLGGRRRKSNEQFF.